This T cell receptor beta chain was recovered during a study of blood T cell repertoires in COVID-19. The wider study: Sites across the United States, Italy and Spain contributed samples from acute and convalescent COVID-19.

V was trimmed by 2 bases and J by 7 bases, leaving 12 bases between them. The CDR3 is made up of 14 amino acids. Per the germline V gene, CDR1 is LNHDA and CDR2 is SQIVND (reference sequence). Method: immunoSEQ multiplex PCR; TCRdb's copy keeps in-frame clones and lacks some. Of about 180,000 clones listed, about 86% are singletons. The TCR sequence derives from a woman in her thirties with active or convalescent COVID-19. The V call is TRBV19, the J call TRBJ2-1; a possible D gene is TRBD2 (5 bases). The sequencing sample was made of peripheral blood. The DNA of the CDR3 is TGTGCCAGTAGTATACTGTCCCTAGCAAATGAGCAGTTCTTC. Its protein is CASSILSLANEQFF.